The 18 T cell receptor beta chains in this list originate from one sample, sequenced in a study of cytomegalovirus exposure and HLA in healthy donors. Use of 60 Vbeta and 13 Jbeta primers characterized the PCR. Clones were read by immunoSEQ multiplex PCR, and TCRdb kept only the in-frame ones, dropping some. The data show about 150,000 clones, more than 60% seen once. Sample: PBMCs. The receptors were sampled from a man aged 25 to 40 in good health and CMV-seropositive.

This rearrangement joins TRBV5-6 to TRBJ2-5; 9 nucleotides agree with TRBD1. From germline, CDR1 is SGHDT and CDR2 YYEEEE. With 1 base clipped from V and 4 bases from J, the junction kept 14 bases outside the gene matches. This CDR3 is built from 18 residues. The chain's CDR3 is CASSLKPGDRARGETQYF. For the CDR3, the DNA is TGTGCCAGCAGCTTGAAACCAGGGGACAGGGCTAGGGGAGAGACCCAGTACTTC.

The J gene is TRBJ2-2, the V gene TRBV9; TRBD1 might be the D (5 bases). Between the trimmed V and J ends, which lost 0 bases and 1 base, there was a span of 7 bases. CDR1 is SGDLS and CDR2 is YYNGEE in the germline V gene. This CDR3 is built from 15 residues. CDR3 sequence reads: CASSVATGNTGELFF. The DNA of the CDR3 is TGTGCCAGCAGCGTAGCAACAGGGAACACCGGGGAGCTGTTTTTT.

The chain employs TRBV5-8 and TRBJ2-2; no clear D gene. Germline V gives CDR1 SGHTS, CDR2 YDEGEE. V lost 3 bases and J lost 5, with 11 bases in between. This CDR3 is built from 14 residues. CDR3 residues: CASSYGRWTGELFF. The CDR3 region has the DNA TGTGCCAGCAGCTATGGCAGATGGACCGGGGAGCTGTTTTTT. The full variable domain, completed using reference TRBV5-8 and TRBJ2-2, is EAGVTQSPTHLIKTRGQQATLRCSPISGHTSVYWYQQALGLGLQFLLWYDEGEERNRGNFPPRFSGRQFPNYSSELNVNALELEDSALYLCASSYGRWTGELFFGEGSRLTVL.

A few counts support this clone. The genes are TRBV18 and TRBJ1-6; TRBD1 is a possible D gene (5 bases). This CDR3 has 18 amino acids. Germline lookup yields CDR1 KGHSH and CDR2 LQKENI. V lost 3 bases to trimming and J lost 9 bases, with 24 bases between them. The CDR3 loop reads CASSPTMMRDSQGSPLHF. The CDR3 coding sequence is TGTGCCAGCTCACCGACGATGATGAGGGACTCCCAGGGTTCACCCCTCCACTTT.

This clone was seen a handful of times. The chain employs TRBV6-1 and TRBJ2-2, with D perhaps TRBD2 (5 bases). Germline lookup yields CDR1 MNHNS and CDR2 SASEGT. The CDR3 has 11 amino acids. V lost 7 bases, J lost 8 bases, and 8 bases lay in between. The CDR3 loop is CASMWRGELFF. DNA for the CDR3: TGTGCCAGCATGTGGAGGGGGGAGCTGTTTTTT.

The genes are TRBV29-1 and TRBJ1-2, with D possibly matching TRBD1 (5 bases). The CDR3 runs 13 residues. Germline CDR1 is SQVTM and CDR2 is ANQGSEA. Trimming removed 7 bases at V and 4 bases at J, with 16 bases between. The CDR3 loop is CSAGTQGTYGYTF. The CDR3 region has the DNA TGCAGCGCTGGAACGCAGGGTACCTATGGCTACACCTTC.

V is TRBV4-2 and J is TRBJ2-2; 9 nucleotides align to TRBD2. The CDR3 spans 18 residues. The ends lost 6 bases at V and 0 bases at J; junction bases unmatched: 11. Germline CDR1 and CDR2: LGHNA and YNFKEQ. CDR3 DNA: TGTGCCAGCAGTCCAATGAGACCTAGCGGGGCGAACACCGGGGAGCTGTTTTTT. It specifies CASSPMRPSGANTGELFF.

This clone has a handful of counts. V is TRBV2 and J is TRBJ2-5; 7 positions match TRBD1. Per germline, CDR1 SNHLY and CDR2 FYNNEI. V was pared by 10 bases and J by 5 bases, with 7 bases of the junction left unmatched. This CDR3 is built from 12 residues. CDR3 amino acids: CATQGGGETQYF. In nucleotides, the CDR3 is TGTGCCACCCAAGGGGGCGGGGAGACCCAGTACTTC.

V usage is TRBV11-1 and J usage is TRBJ1-2; tentative D call: TRBD1 (5 bases). The CDR3 sequence is 13 residues long. CDR1 and CDR2 from the germline V gene are SGHAT and FQDESV (reference sequence). Trimming stripped 5 bases from V and 9 bases from J, with 16 bases between. CDR3 sequence (DNA): TGTGCCAGCAGCCGCTCGGAGGGGAAGAGCTACACCTTC. Amino acids: CASSRSEGKSYTF.

The chain employs TRBV6-1 and TRBJ2-1, with D maybe TRBD2 (5 bases). CDR3 size: 14 residues. V gave up 5 bases and J gave up 2 bases, with 10 bases separating them. Germline CDR1 MNHNS, CDR2 SASEGT. The CDR3 is CASSSPGTYNEQFF. In DNA form, the CDR3 reads TGTGCCAGCAGTTCTCCGGGAACCTACAATGAGCAGTTCTTC.

This chain joins TRBV5-1 and TRBJ2-3, with unresolved D. The germline V gene encodes CDR1 SGHRS and CDR2 YFSETQ. The CDR3 runs to 14 residues. V lost 0 bases, J lost 0 bases, and 5 bases lay in between. Written as DNA, the CDR3 is TGCGCCAGCAGCTTGGTGGCCAGCACAGATACGCAGTATTTT. It translates to CASSLVASTDTQYF.

This rearrangement joins TRBV7-3 to TRBJ2-5, with 7 bases aligning to TRBD2. The trim removed 5 bases at V and 3 bases at J, leaving 9 bases unmatched. This CDR3 is built from 15 residues. Per germline, CDR1 SGHTA and CDR2 FQGTGA. The CDR3 loop is CASSHTGLGEETQYF. The CDR3 DNA is TGTGCCAGCAGCCACACCGGACTAGGAGAAGAGACCCAGTACTTC.

This clone was observed a few times. CDR3 sequence reads: CASSQRVAGGPKEQFF. The CDR3 region has the DNA TGTGCCAGCAGCCAGCGTGTAGCGGGAGGGCCAAAGGAGCAGTTCTTC. The V call is TRBV14, the J call TRBJ2-1; 11 bases align to TRBD2. There are 16 residues in the CDR3. In germline, CDR1 is SGHDN, CDR2 FVKESK. J lost 10 bases, V lost 3 bases, and 11 bases had no gene match.

This clone has just a few counts. This rearrangement joins TRBV4-1 to TRBJ2-1, with a weak D call TRBD2 (7 bases). The CDR3 is made up of 15 amino acids. Trimming removed 2 bases at V and 8 bases at J, with 16 bases between. CDR1 is MGHRA and CDR2 is YSYEKL in the germline V gene. For the CDR3, the DNA is TGCGCCAGCAGCCAAACTGCAGGGGAGGGAGATGAGCAGTTCTTC. Amino acids: CASSQTAGEGDEQFF.

This clone was recorded a few times. V is TRBV6-4 and J is TRBJ2-1, with 11 positions matching TRBD2. Germline V gives CDR1 MRHNA, CDR2 SNTAGT. The length of the CDR3 is 17 residues. V was pared by 7 bases and J by 0 bases, with 8 bases of the junction left unmatched. CDR3 amino acids: CASTAYTSGSSYNEQFF. In nucleotides, the CDR3 is TGTGCCAGCACGGCATATACTAGCGGGAGCTCCTACAATGAGCAGTTCTTC.

The CDR3: CASSSAGTGNYEQYF. Here the CDR3 DNA reads TGTGCCAGCAGTTCCGCCGGGACAGGGAATTACGAGCAGTACTTC. The chain links TRBV6-5 to TRBJ2-7; 9 positions agree with TRBD1. Germline CDR1 is MNHEY and CDR2 is SVGAGI. V shed 4 bases, J shed 4 bases, and the junction held 8 bases outside the gene matches. CDR3 size: 15 residues.

The V call is TRBV18, the J call TRBJ1-5; unclear D gene. With 4 bases removed from V and 5 bases from J, the gap between germline ends came to 15 bases. CDR3 length: 15 residues. Germline CDR1 is KGHSH and CDR2 is LQKENI. CDR3 nucleotide sequence: TGTGCCAGCTCACTGACTGGTGGCGACGATCAGCCCCAGCATTTT. The encoded protein is CASSLTGGDDQPQHF.

This chain joins TRBV6-5 and TRBJ2-7; D might be TRBD2 (5 bases). CDR1 is MNHEY and CDR2 is SVGAGI in the germline V gene. V lost 7 bases, J lost 0 bases, and 13 bases lay in between. The CDR3 sequence is 14 residues long. The CDR3 loop reads CASTSLTNSYEQYF. The CDR3 region has the DNA TGTGCCAGCACTAGCTTAACTAACTCCTACGAGCAGTACTTC.